The T cell receptor (beta chain) described here comes from a study of CD8+ T cells in alopecia areata. The CDR3 sequence is 14 residues long. J gave up 2 bases and V 4 bases, and 8 bases lay outside the gene matches. The V gene's germline CDR1 is SQVTM and CDR2 ANQGSEA. Extraction of RNA preceded its reverse transcription into cDNA, which served as the sequencing template. The table came from immunoSEQ multiplex PCR; TCRdb's copy has only in-frame clones and leaves some out. This table has around 120,000 clones, approximately 38% appearing once. The receptor's source is a human donor with alopecia areata. The chain couples TRBV29-1 to TRBJ2-7; TRBD2 matches 7 bases. Material for sequencing was CD4+ T cells sorted from blood. The DNA for the CDR3 is TGCAGCGTTGCTGGGGCTAGCGGTCCCTACGAGCAGTACTTC. As protein: CSVAGASGPYEQYF.